These T cell receptor beta chains were read from a single sample in a study of CD8+ T cells in alopecia areata. Measured with immunoSEQ multiplex PCR; TCRdb has only the in-frame clones, and not every one. The table includes 200,000 to 250,000 clones, about 57% detected once. This specimen consisted of CD4+ T cells sorted from blood, obtained at week 4, from a patient treated with tofacitinib. All receptors derive from a human donor with alopecia areata. Each CDR3 is given with its conserved first and last residue. The order of the fields is V gene, D gene, J gene, clone size, CDR3 length, CDR3 DNA, CDR3 protein. The D gene is left open where the match is weak. Part of the rows lack a size; the others show once, few, many or a class for expanded clones.

TRBV20-1	.	TRBJ1-1	many	11	TGCAGTGCTGCGGGGCTCACTGAAGCTTTCTTT	CSAAGLTEAFF
TRBV11-2	.	TRBJ2-2	.	13	TGTGCCAGCAGCTTCCTAGAGACCGGGGAGCTGTTTTTT	CASSFLETGELFF
TRBV19	.	TRBJ2-2	.	15	TGTGCCAGTAGTATAAGAGGGCTCAACACCGGGGAGCTGTTTTTT	CASSIRGLNTGELFF
TRBV29-1	.	TRBJ1-2	.	14	TGCAGCGCAAACTCAGTGTCGACTAACTATGGCTACACCTTC	CSANSVSTNYGYTF
TRBV7-2	TRBD1	TRBJ2-1	.	16	TGTGCCAGCAGCCGAGGGGGACAGAATCTCTACAATGAGCAGTTCTTC	CASSRGGQNLYNEQFF
TRBV11-2	TRBD2	TRBJ2-7	.	16	TGTGCCAGCACCCTGACTAGCGGGGGCCCATTCTACGAGCAGTACTTC	CASTLTSGGPFYEQYF
TRBV6-6	.	TRBJ1-2	.	12	TGTGCCAGCACTCCGTATAGGGACGGCTACACCTTC	CASTPYRDGYTF
TRBV4-2	TRBD2	TRBJ2-1	.	17	TGTGCCAGCAGCCAAGGCAGCGGGGGGGCCGGGCTCAATGAGCAGTTCTTC	CASSQGSGGAGLNEQFF
TRBV30	.	TRBJ2-7	.	15	TGTGCCTGGACCCGCGGGACAGAGATGACCTACGAGCAGTACTTC	CAWTRGTEMTYEQYF
TRBV29-1	TRBD2	TRBJ2-6	.	18	TGCAGCGTTGTGGTTCCCGTAGCGGGGGTATCTGGGGCCAACGTCCTGACTTTC	CSVVVPVAGVSGANVLTF
TRBV20-1	.	TRBJ2-1	.	11	TGCAGTGCCGGGACCCGGGACTTTCAGTTCTTC	CSAGTRDFQFF
TRBV11-2	.	TRBJ2-7	.	14	TGTGCCAGCAGCTTACCAGGCAGCTCCTACGAGCAGTACTTC	CASSLPGSSYEQYF
TRBV30	TRBD1	TRBJ2-7	.	13	TGTGCCTGGAGTGAACAGGGGATCGGCGAGCAGTACTTC	CAWSEQGIGEQYF
TRBV14	.	TRBJ2-3	.	15	TGTGCCAGCAGCCAAGGACCAGGGAACACAGATACGCAGTATTTT	CASSQGPGNTDTQYF
TRBV13	TRBD1	TRBJ1-1	.	15	TGTGCCAGCAGCGCAACCGGGACAGGGGTAGCTGAAGCTTTCTTT	CASSATGTGVAEAFF
TRBV29-1	TRBD2	TRBJ2-3	few	12	TGCAGCGTTATAGCGGGGGCAGATACGCAGTATTTT	CSVIAGADTQYF
TRBV30	.	TRBJ2-3	few	14	TGTGCCTGGAGACCTTCCGTGGGCCAAGATACGCAGTATTTT	CAWRPSVGQDTQYF
TRBV7-2	.	TRBJ1-2	.	14	TGTGCCAGCAGCTTAGTGGGGACAACCAATGGCTACACCTTC	CASSLVGTTNGYTF
TRBV11-1	TRBD2	TRBJ2-1	.	16	TGTGCCAGCAGCCCGACTAGCGCCAGCTCCTACAATGAGCAGTTCTTC	CASSPTSASSYNEQFF
TRBV15	.	TRBJ1-2	.	16	TGTGCCACCAGCACGCGATATGGGGAGGAATTCTATGGCTACACCTTC	CATSTRYGEEFYGYTF
TRBV29-1	TRBD1	TRBJ2-1	few	14	TGCAGCGTGGAAGACAGGGTAGGGTACAATGAGCAGTTCTTC	CSVEDRVGYNEQFF
TRBV9	.	TRBJ2-5	.	13	TGTGCCAGCAGCGTAGAGGAGGGAGAGACCCAGTACTTC	CASSVEEGETQYF
TRBV10-3	.	TRBJ1-5	many	15	TGTGCCATCAGTGACTACCTGGGGTCCGATCAGCCCCAGCATTTT	CAISDYLGSDQPQHF
TRBV5-1	.	TRBJ1-6	.	13	TGCGCCAGCAGCTTGAGGGGAAATTCACCCCTCCACTTT	CASSLRGNSPLHF
TRBV5-4	.	TRBJ2-2	.	15	TGTGCCAGCAGCTGGGATCAAGCGAACACCGGGGAGCTGTTTTTT	CASSWDQANTGELFF
TRBV9	TRBD1	TRBJ2-2	few	15	TGTGCCAGCAGCGAACAGGGGGCCAGCACCGGGGAGCTGTTTTTT	CASSEQGASTGELFF
TRBV30	TRBD1	TRBJ1-4	.	14	TGTGCCTGGAGTCAAGGACAGGGTTGGGAAAAACTGTTTTTT	CAWSQGQGWEKLFF
TRBV6-1	.	TRBJ2-2	.	15	TGTGCCAGCAGTCCAATCCTCCCGGGGACCGGGGAGCTGTTTTTT	CASSPILPGTGELFF
TRBV19	TRBD1	TRBJ2-4	.	13	TGTGCCAGTAGGGCAGGGGGAGCAAACATTCAGTACTTC	CASRAGGANIQYF
TRBV2	.	TRBJ1-5	.	15	TGTGCCAGCAGTGATTCAGGGTTAGGCAATCAGCCCCAGCATTTT	CASSDSGLGNQPQHF
TRBV2	.	TRBJ1-1	.	14	TGTGCCAGCAGTGACCCGGGGTTGAAGACTGAAGCTTTCTTT	CASSDPGLKTEAFF
TRBV30	TRBD1	TRBJ1-6	.	14	TGTGCCTGGAGTGTACCTGGACAGGGGCCACCCCTCCACTTT	CAWSVPGQGPPLHF
TRBV9	.	TRBJ1-6	few	17	TGTGCCAGCAGCGTAGCGTTCGGGATAGACTATAATTCACCCCTCCACTTT	CASSVAFGIDYNSPLHF
TRBV7-2	.	TRBJ2-1	few	16	TGTGCCAGCAAGACCCCCAGGAGGGGGGGTTACAATGAGCAGTTCTTC	CASKTPRRGGYNEQFF
TRBV7-2	TRBD1	TRBJ2-7	.	15	TGTGCCAGCAGCTTAGCTGCCAGGGGGCCCTACGAGCAGTACTTC	CASSLAARGPYEQYF
TRBV19	TRBD2	TRBJ2-3	.	13	TGTGCCAGTCGGCCTAGCGGAACAGATACGCAGTATTTT	CASRPSGTDTQYF
TRBV7-3	.	TRBJ2-1	.	12	TGTGCCAGCAGCCCCGGAACAGGTCGGTCGTTCTTC	CASSPGTGRSFF
TRBV2	.	TRBJ2-2	.	13	TGTGCCAGCCGAGTGATAAACACCGGGGAGCTGTTTTTT	CASRVINTGELFF
TRBV20-1	.	TRBJ1-2	.	10	TGCAGTTCGACGACAGATGGCTACACCTTC	CSSTTDGYTF
TRBV7-2	.	TRBJ1-4	few	14	TGTGCCAGCAGCTTGGGACACGATAATGAAAAACTGTTTTTT	CASSLGHDNEKLFF
TRBV29-1	.	TRBJ1-1	few	13	TGCAGCGTTTGGCAGGGACTGAACACTGAAGCTTTCTTT	CSVWQGLNTEAFF
TRBV5-1	.	TRBJ2-1	many	13	TGCGCCAGCAGCTTGGTGGAGATAAATGAGCAGTTCTTC	CASSLVEINEQFF
TRBV7-3	.	TRBJ1-2	few	14	TGTGCCAGCAGCCAAGGGTCAGGTAGCTATGGCTACACCTTC	CASSQGSGSYGYTF
TRBV30	.	TRBJ1-1	.	12	TGTGCCTGGAGTGGGGGTAGGACTGAAGCTTTCTTT	CAWSGGRTEAFF
TRBV9	TRBD1	TRBJ2-5	.	17	TGTGCCAGCAGCGTTGCCGCGGGGACAGGGGGCAGGGAGACCCAGTACTTC	CASSVAAGTGGRETQYF
TRBV29-1	TRBD1	TRBJ1-1	.	16	TGCAGCGTCCGCCGGGACAGCCTACTCATGAACACTGAAGCTTTCTTT	CSVRRDSLLMNTEAFF
TRBV4-3	TRBD1	TRBJ1-6	.	15	TGCGCCAGCAGCCAAGTGGGGACAGGGTCTTCACCCCTCCACTTT	CASSQVGTGSSPLHF
TRBV29-1	.	TRBJ1-2	.	13	TGCAGCGTTGACACAAGGGGTGCCTATGGCTACACCTTC	CSVDTRGAYGYTF
TRBV2	.	TRBJ2-7	.	13	TGTGCCAGCAGTGCGGGCGGGCCCTACGAGCAGTACTTC	CASSAGGPYEQYF
TRBV30	TRBD1	TRBJ2-7	.	15	TGTGCCTGGAGTTTTGCTAGGACAGGCCTGGGGGAGCAGTACTTC	CAWSFARTGLGEQYF
TRBV30	.	TRBJ1-4	.	14	TGTGCCTGGAGAGGGGAACCGAGGAAGGAAAAACTGTTTTTT	CAWRGEPRKEKLFF
TRBV7-2	.	TRBJ1-2	.	15	TGTGCCAGCAGCACTAACAGGGAGATGGATTTTGGCTACACCTTC	CASSTNREMDFGYTF
TRBV29-1	TRBD1	TRBJ1-5	.	15	TGCAGCGTCCAACAGGGGCCCGAAGTTTGGCAGCCCCAGCATTTT	CSVQQGPEVWQPQHF
TRBV29-1	TRBD1	TRBJ2-1	once	10	TGCAGCGTTGAGACAGGGGATCGATTCTTC	CSVETGDRFF
TRBV30	.	TRBJ2-1	.	13	TGTGCCTGGAGTATAGGGGTCCCCAATGAGCAGTTCTTC	CAWSIGVPNEQFF